This T cell receptor beta chain came from a study of T cell repertoires in cytomegalovirus infection. TCRdb passed the reads through MiXCR, listing each CDR3 protein once. The sample lists roughly 700,000 distinct CDR3 sequences, around a third seen once, with about 20% in the top ten. This clonotype appeared a few times. Its antigen remains unidentified. CDR3 size: 14 residues. Germline CDR1 SGHTA, CDR2 FQGNSA. Deletions cut 4 bases from V and 0 bases from J, with 4 bases between. Whole-study findings and limits: HLA-C-restricted TCR beta clonotypes specific for CMV led the ex vivo response.

The sequence was collected from a human donor in good health (CMV status not recorded). Some clones in this sample may be carry-over from other donors' samples. The chain combines TRBV7-2 with TRBJ2-6; no firm D call. The sample consisted of cultured PBMCs, taken from culture after CMV antigen stimulation. The CDR3 spells CASSWSSGANVLTF. The CDR3 DNA reads TGTGCCAGCAGCTGGTCCTCTGGGGCCAACGTCCTGACTTTC.